The T cell receptor (beta chain) under discussion was sequenced for a study of blood T cells in healthy people across ages. The CDR3 sequence is 15 residues long. Germline assignment: CDR1 SQVTM and CDR2 ANQGSEA. Trimming cost V 5 bases and J 1 base; bases outside gene matches: 7. The second PCR ran about 6 to 11 cycles with a sample-barcoded 5' primer and J-beta primers. Each CDR3 protein is one row after TCRdb ran MiXCR on the 5' RACE reads. The table lists 800,000 or so distinct CDR3 sequences, around 25% of them singletons. This same sample was also taken into another study, of T cells of mothers and their children. This second study says: Samples were provided by three healthy Caucasian mothers and their six children. Each mother gave over 9 million TCR beta CDR3 reads; each child, about 3 million. Thymic selection molds TCR recombination products alike in related and unrelated pairs.

The specimen sequenced was blood. The clonotype originates from a boy under 18 in good health. The chain carries TRBV29-1 and TRBJ1-5; 8 bases agree with TRBD1. In DNA, the CDR3 is TGCAGCGTTTACGACAGGGGTTGGAGCAATCAGCCCCAGCATTTT. Translation: CSVYDRGWSNQPQHF.